One and the same sample provided the 20 T cell receptor beta chains below, sequenced in a study of PD-1 blockade in classical Hodgkin lymphoma (dated by TCRdb to the early 2020s). The library was obtained by the immunoSEQ multiplex PCR assay. The clones in this table, taken by TCRdb from immuneACCESS, are in-frame only. Not every clone is retained; where verified, under half of the shortfall comes from an unresolved V gene, and the cause of the rest is unknown. The sample has roughly 14,000 clones on record, about 86% of them singletons. About 4.8% of the sample goes to the ten largest clones. The sample's time point label is to be understood as: cycle 1 day 1 (C1D1), immediately before nivolumab initiation. All trial patients had relapsed after autologous stem cell transplantation, with cohorts A, B and C differing in prior brentuximab vedotin exposure. Sequenced material: peripheral blood mononuclear cells (PBMCs), taken at baseline. All receptors derive from a human donor with classical Hodgkin lymphoma.

The J gene is TRBJ1-2, the V gene TRBV9; 7 bases line up with TRBD1. Per germline, CDR1 SGDLS and CDR2 YYNGEE. The CDR3 length is 14 residues. With 7 bases clipped from V and 2 bases from J, the junction kept 8 bases outside the gene matches. The CDR3 DNA sequence: TGTGCCAGCTTCGGAACAGGGGCGAACTATGGCTACACCTTC. Its protein is CASFGTGANYGYTF.

This clone has just a few counts. This chain links TRBV2 with TRBJ2-3, with 7 bases matching TRBD1. Germline CDR1 and CDR2: SNHLY and FYNNEI. V dropped 7 bases and J dropped 0; count of bases not matched to a gene: 7. The CDR3 spans 15 residues. This CDR3 reads CASKHRGYSTDTQYF. In DNA, the CDR3 is TGTGCCAGCAAGCACAGGGGATATAGCACAGATACGCAGTATTTT.

V usage is TRBV4-3 and J usage is TRBJ1-2; TRBD1 might be the D (6 bases). The CDR3 sequence is 15 residues long. Trimming cost V 4 bases and J 5 bases, with 17 bases left between them. Per germline, CDR1 LGHNA and CDR2 YSLEER. CDR3 loop: CASSLRGTRTYGYTF. The CDR3 DNA reads as TGCGCCAGCAGCCTCCGTGGGACACGGACTTATGGCTACACCTTC.

This clone was picked up a small number of times. The chain joins TRBV30 to TRBJ1-1; no firm D call. This CDR3 has 11 amino acids. The germline V and J ends were trimmed by 7 bases and 3 bases, with 9 bases remaining between them. From germline, CDR1 is GTSNPN and CDR2 SVGIG (reference sequence). The CDR3: CAFSGYTEAFF. CDR3 DNA: TGTGCCTTCTCGGGGTACACTGAAGCTTTCTTT.

This clone was detected a few times. V gene TRBV2 combines with J gene TRBJ1-6; D is undetermined. V lost 1 base, J lost 10 bases, and 5 bases lay in between. The germline V gene has CDR1 SNHLY and CDR2 FYNNEI. The CDR3 has 12 amino acids. The CDR3 coding sequence is TGTGCCAGCAGTGAAGGAGGATCACCCCTCCACTTT. It translates to CASSEGGSPLHF.

The J gene is TRBJ2-3, the V gene TRBV25-1, with 8 bases matching TRBD1. This CDR3 has 14 residues. V was pared by 5 bases and J by 6 bases, with 7 bases of the junction left unmatched. In germline, CDR1 is MGHDK, CDR2 SYGVNS. The CDR3 nucleotides are TGTGCCAGCAGTTTACAGGGGGTAGGGGATACGCAGTATTTT. Translation: CASSLQGVGDTQYF.

The CDR3 DNA is TGCGCCAGCAGCCCGCGACAGGGCGAGGGCTACACCTTC. Translating it yields CASSPRQGEGYTF. The genes are TRBV4-1 and TRBJ1-2; 7 positions agree with TRBD1. CDR3 length: 13 residues. Germline values: CDR1 MGHRA, CDR2 YSYEKL. J was trimmed by 8 bases and V by 4 bases; bases with no gene match: 7.

This clone was seen just once. This rearrangement joins TRBV19 to TRBJ1-2, with 9 bases lining up with TRBD1. J was trimmed by 6 bases and V by 5 bases; bases with no gene match: 7. Germline V lookup: CDR1 LNHDA, CDR2 SQIVND (reference sequence). CDR3 length: 14 residues. CDR3 sequence reads: CASSFGTGINGYTF. CDR3 nucleotides: TGTGCCAGTAGTTTCGGGACAGGGATTAATGGCTACACCTTC.

The rearrangement joins TRBV2 to TRBJ2-1; 9 nucleotides align to TRBD2. V was clipped by 5 bases and J by 5 bases; unmatched bases: 13. The CDR3 is made up of 17 amino acids. Germline V CDR1 and CDR2: SNHLY, FYNNEI. The CDR3 here is CASSPRRASGANNEQFF. In DNA form, the CDR3 reads TGTGCCAGCAGTCCCCGTCGGGCTAGCGGGGCTAACAATGAGCAGTTCTTC.

The V call is TRBV11-2, the J call TRBJ2-2; the D gene is possibly TRBD1 (6 bases). V was shortened by 5 bases and J by 7 bases, with 14 bases between the two germline ends. The CDR3 loop spans 14 amino acids. The germline V gene encodes CDR1 SGHAT and CDR2 FQNNGV. The CDR3 here is CASSPRGFDGELFF. CDR3 DNA sequence: TGTGCCAGCAGCCCGAGGGGGTTTGACGGGGAGCTGTTTTTT.

V usage is TRBV7-9 and J usage is TRBJ1-3; D call uncertain. The germline V gene encodes CDR1 SEHNR and CDR2 FQNEAQ (reference sequence). This CDR3 is built from 14 residues. The V gene lost 5 bases and the J gene lost 1 base, with 9 bases spanning the gap. CDR3: CASSNPRSGNTIYF. For the CDR3, the DNA is TGTGCCAGCAGCAACCCCCGGTCTGGAAACACCATATATTTT.

This clone was counted between two and nine times. The chain joins TRBV5-1 to TRBJ2-3; either TRBD1 or TRBD2 may fit D (6 bases each). The CDR3 is made up of 15 amino acids. V gave up 2 bases and J gave up 0 bases, with 10 bases separating them. Germline V gene lookup returns CDR1 SGHRS and CDR2 YFSETQ. In DNA form, the CDR3 reads TGCGCCAGCAGCTTATGGGGGGCGAGCACAGATACGCAGTATTTT. It is translated as CASSLWGASTDTQYF.

This chain links TRBV14 with TRBJ2-7; 7 nucleotides line up with TRBD2. V shed 5 bases, J shed 2 bases, and the junction held 9 bases outside the gene matches. CDR1 and CDR2 (germline): SGHDN, FVKESK. This CDR3 has 15 amino acids. The CDR3 sequence is CASSSRAGSPYEQYF. The CDR3 DNA reads TGTGCCAGCAGCTCCCGAGCGGGGAGTCCCTACGAGCAGTACTTC.

The chain employs TRBV6-5 and TRBJ2-7; 9 positions match TRBD1. V was pared by 4 bases and J by 6 bases, with 1 base of the junction left unmatched. This CDR3 is 12 amino acids long. Germline CDR1 MNHEY, CDR2 SVGAGI. The CDR3 here is CASSLTGGEQYF. In DNA form, the CDR3 reads TGTGCCAGCAGTTTGACAGGGGGCGAGCAGTACTTC.

The rearrangement uses TRBV10-1 and TRBJ2-6; the D gene is possibly TRBD2 (5 bases). Germline V gives CDR1 WNHNN, CDR2 SYGVQD (reference sequence). With 6 bases removed from V and 1 base from J, the gap between germline ends came to 10 bases. This CDR3 spans 15 amino acids. The chain's CDR3 is CASSPGGSGANVLTF. In nucleotides, the CDR3 is TGCGCCAGCAGCCCCGGAGGTTCTGGGGCCAACGTCCTGACTTTC.

This chain links TRBV4-3 with TRBJ1-2; unclear D gene. The CDR3 covers 15 residues. V gave up 0 bases and J gave up 4 bases, with 12 bases separating them. Germline V gene lookup returns CDR1 LGHNA and CDR2 YSLEER. This CDR3 is CASSQEVTSIYGYTF. CDR3 coding DNA: TGCGCCAGCAGCCAAGAGGTAACCAGTATCTATGGCTACACCTTC.

This chain joins TRBV2 and TRBJ1-1; TRBD1 might be the D (6 bases). The CDR3 runs to 16 residues. From germline, CDR1 is SNHLY and CDR2 FYNNEI. V was clipped by 1 base and J by 1 base, with 13 bases between them. This CDR3 reads CASSEGREGGNTEAFF. In nucleotides, the CDR3 is TGTGCCAGCAGTGAAGGGAGGGAAGGGGGGAACACTGAAGCTTTCTTT.

The chain links TRBV11-2 to TRBJ1-1; no firm D call. Per germline, CDR1 SGHAT and CDR2 FQNNGV. V was trimmed by 4 bases and J by 1 base, leaving 13 bases between them. The CDR3 is 15 amino acids. CDR3 loop: CASSSRRRENTEAFF. The CDR3 bases are TGTGCCAGCAGCTCCCGACGCCGGGAGAACACTGAAGCTTTCTTT.

CDR3 nucleotides: TGTGCCAGCAGTTTGGCATATCAGCCCCAGCATTTT. Protein: CASSLAYQPQHF. The V and J genes are TRBV28 and TRBJ1-5; D is unclear. Trimming took 3 bases from V and 5 from J, leaving 5 bases between them. Germline assignment: CDR1 MDHEN and CDR2 SYDVKM. The length of the CDR3 is 12 residues.

This chain links TRBV19 with TRBJ2-7, with a possible D match to TRBD2 (6 bases). Germline-derived CDR1 and CDR2 are LNHDA and SQIVND (reference sequence). The CDR3 runs 14 residues. Trimming pared 5 bases from V and 1 base from J, leaving 12 bases between. The CDR3 sequence is CASSPGGWSYEQYF. For the CDR3, the DNA is TGTGCCAGTAGTCCCGGGGGTTGGTCCTACGAGCAGTACTTC.